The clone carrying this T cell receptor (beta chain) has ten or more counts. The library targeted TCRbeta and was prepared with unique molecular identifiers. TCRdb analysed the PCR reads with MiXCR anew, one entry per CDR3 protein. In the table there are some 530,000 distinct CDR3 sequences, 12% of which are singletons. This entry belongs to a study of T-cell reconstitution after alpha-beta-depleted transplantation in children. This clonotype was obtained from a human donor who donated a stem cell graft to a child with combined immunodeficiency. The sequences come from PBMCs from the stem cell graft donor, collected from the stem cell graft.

CDR3 sequence: CASSPDNSYEQYF. DNA for the CDR3: TGTGCCAGCAGCCCGGACAACTCCTACGAGCAGTACTTC. The chain is built from TRBV7-9 and TRBJ2-7; a possible D gene is TRBD1 (5 bases). Trimming shortened V by 5 bases and J by 0 bases, and 8 bases separated the two germline ends. The CDR3 has 13 residues. CDR1 is SEHNR and CDR2 is FQNEAQ in the germline V gene (reference sequence).